This T cell receptor (beta chain) was identified in a study of identifying expanded T cells in peripheral blood (dated by TCRdb to between 2019 and 2020). Broadly, across the study: Four technical replicates, made by sequencing separate aliquots from the same pool of genomic DNA, were compared pairwise. The paper as a whole reports these results and caveats: The beta-binomial model significantly reduced the number of clones called differentially abundant and the false-positive rate across all healthy-donor time intervals. Approximately 1.2 differentially abundant clones were flagged by the binomial model between technical replicates, whereas about 15 and 18 were flagged over two weeks and four weeks, respectively. The authors expected biological variance in healthy repertoires might increase further over much longer intervals such as months to years. Across all healthy donors, variance in clone template counts between roughly two-week samples was found to increase significantly with total template count.

TCRbeta CDR3 regions were profiled by bias-controlled multiplex PCR amplification of genomic DNA with the immunoSEQ Assay. The authors' analysis ran thus. To quantify the absolute abundance of each unique TCRbeta CDR3 region, the sequences were collapsed and filtered. Differential abundance was tested with two models: a binomial (Fisher-equivalent) model and a beta-binomial model that adds time-dependent variance fitted from healthy donors. Clones with fewer than 5 combined templates were removed, and a clone was called differentially abundant if the clone's Benjamini-Hochberg FDR was below 0.01. Beta-binomial variance was modeled as a function of total template count across the two samples using the form v = (b*log(k)+a)^2. Here the immuneACCESS table is served through TCRdb, limited to in-frame sequences with V and J called. Missing clones are a known gap in these copies; in checked studies unresolved V genes cover under half, and the rest lacks a known reason. Clonal size and the V and J genes are those of that table, whereas D and trimming came from the DNA. The sample has nearly 60,000 clones on record, 89% of them singletons. Around 3.3% of the sample is taken by the ten largest.

Concerning this clone: Its antigen target is currently unknown. No much larger clone exists at a distance of one base, and base qualities are not known.

During the collection period, no infections or other immune events were recorded for the healthy donors. Time-dependent variance in a beta-binomial model of T-cell clone differential abundance was calibrated using healthy-donor blood repertoires as a training cohort. The training cohort comprised approximately 10 healthy donors, 3 female and 7 male. The donors were between roughly 29 and 65 years old, with an average age of approximately 46 years. Whole blood, obtained from a commercial supplier, was collected from each healthy donor at three time points spaced roughly 14 days apart. For immunosequencing, genomic DNA was extracted from whole blood that had not been sorted. The CDR3, from cysteine to phenylalanine, totals 13 residues. The retained sequence is limited to the CDR3, 39 bases, with the frame set at the first base. CDR1 and CDR2, looked up from the germline V gene, are MGHRA and YSYEKL. V and J are trimmed by 4 bases and 8 bases, and the gene matches miss 4 bases of the junction.

The sequencing sample was made of blood. The chain is assembled from TRBV4-1 and TRBJ2-4, with 8 junctional bases fitting TRBD1. This sequence originates from a person aged 18 to 75 in good health. CDR3 protein: CASSRGQGDIQYF. The nucleotides are TGCGCCAGCAGCCGAGGACAGGGAGACATTCAGTACTTC.